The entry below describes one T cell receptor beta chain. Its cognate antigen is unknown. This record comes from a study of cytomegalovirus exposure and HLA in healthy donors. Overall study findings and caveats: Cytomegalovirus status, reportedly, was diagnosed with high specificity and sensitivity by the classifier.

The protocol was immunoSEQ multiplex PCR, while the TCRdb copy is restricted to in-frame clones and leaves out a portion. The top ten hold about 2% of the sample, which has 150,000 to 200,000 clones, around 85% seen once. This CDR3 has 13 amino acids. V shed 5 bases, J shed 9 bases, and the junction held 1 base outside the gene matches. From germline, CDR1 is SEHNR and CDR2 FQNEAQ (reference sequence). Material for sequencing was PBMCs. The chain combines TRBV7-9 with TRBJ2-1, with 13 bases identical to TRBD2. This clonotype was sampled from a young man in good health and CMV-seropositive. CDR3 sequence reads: CASSRLAGGEQFF. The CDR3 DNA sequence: TGTGCCAGCAGCCGACTAGCGGGGGGTGAGCAGTTCTTC.